Listed here are 25 T cell receptor beta chains from one sample, sequenced in a study of molecular identifiers for immune sequencing clone quantification. Each CDR3 protein is one row after TCRdb ran MiXCR on the PCR reads. Of more than 60,000 distinct CDR3 sequences listed, less than 20% were seen once; the top ten hold 1.5%. Material for sequencing was naive CD8+ T cells from blood, with Jurkat cell RNA spiked in. This sample's subset: FACS-sorted CD8+CD4-CCR7+CD45RA+ naive T cells. These receptors originate from a human donor in good health. Some libraries in this study had Jurkat cell RNA spiked in.

The sample holds many counts of this clonotype. This sequence joins TRBV28 and TRBJ1-1; D is ambiguous. The CDR3 extends over 14 amino acids. The V gene's germline CDR1 is MDHEN and CDR2 SYDVKM. Trimming took 3 bases from V and 5 from J, leaving 13 bases between them. This chain's CDR3 is CASSFGGRATEAFF. Written as DNA, the CDR3 is TGTGCCAGCAGTTTCGGCGGGAGAGCGACTGAAGCTTTCTTT. The full variable domain, completed using reference TRBV28 and TRBJ1-1, is DVKVTQSSRYLVKRTGEKVFLECVQDMDHENMFWYRQDPGLGLRLIYFSYDVKMKEKGDIPEGYSVSREKKERFSLILESASTNQTSMYLCASSFGGRATEAFFGQGTRLTVV.

This clonotype was picked up many times. The chain is built from TRBV7-9 and TRBJ1-2, with 8 bases fitting TRBD1. The germline V gene encodes CDR1 SEHNR and CDR2 FQNEAQ (reference sequence). The CDR3 has 17 residues. After removal of 4 bases from V and 3 bases from J, the junction contained 13 bases not matched to a gene. This CDR3 is CASSSDREAGWYYGYTF. As DNA, the CDR3 is TGTGCCAGCAGCTCGGACAGGGAAGCCGGATGGTACTATGGCTACACCTTC.

This clonotype was found a few times. Since a much larger clone is just one base distant, this may be a read error. This chain links TRBV7-9 with TRBJ2-7, with 10 bases that match TRBD2. CDR1 is SEHNR and CDR2 is FQNEAQ in the germline V gene (reference sequence). The CDR3 is made up of 16 amino acids. V lost 2 bases, J lost 7 bases, and 11 bases stayed unmatched. In nucleotides, the CDR3 is TGTGCCAGCAGCTTAAGGACTAGCGGAGAACGGTGGGAGCAGTACTTC. Protein: CASSLRTSGERWEQYF. Combining the CDR3 with reference TRBV7-9 and TRBJ2-7 gives the whole variable domain DTGVSQNPRHKITKRGQNVTFRCDPISEHNRLYWYRQTLGQGPEFLTYFQNEAQLEKSRLLSDRFSAERPKGSFSTLEIQRTEQGDSAMYLCASSLRTSGERWEQYFGPGTRLTVT.

This clonotype was observed at least ten times. The chain is built from TRBV7-9 and TRBJ2-3; a possible D gene is TRBD1 (6 bases). The germline V gene has CDR1 SEHNR and CDR2 FQNEAQ (reference sequence). The CDR3 has 15 residues. With 3 bases removed from V and 5 bases from J, the gap between germline ends came to 15 bases. Here the CDR3 DNA reads TGTGCCAGCAGCTTCGGCAGGGGCTTAGAAGATACGCAGTATTTT. This encodes CASSFGRGLEDTQYF.

Only a few counts were recorded for this clonotype. The junction departs from germline at one end; a sequencing error may be responsible. The chain has TRBV27 and TRBJ1-1, with D unclear. Per germline, CDR1 MNHEY and CDR2 SMNVEV (reference sequence). This CDR3 has 13 residues. The CDR3 DNA follows: TGTGCCAGCAGTTTGTTGGGGAACACTGAAGCTTCCTTT. It codes for CASSLLGNTEASF.

Comment on this clonotype: Just one base apart from a much larger clone, this may be a read error. This chain links TRBV21-1 with TRBJ1-5. TRBV21-1 has pseudogene status. The CDR3 totals 13 residues. The CDR3 loop is CASLAVYQEPQHF. CDR3 nucleotides: TGTGCCAGCCTTGCGGTTTACCAGGAGCCCCAGCATTTT.

Points on this clonotype: Given a much more abundant clone one base away, this may be a read error. The V gene is TRBV3-1, the J gene TRBJ2-7; 7 bases fit TRBD2. The CDR3 extends over 14 amino acids. Germline CDR1 reads LGHDT; CDR2 reads YNNKEL (reference sequence). CDR3 region: CAGSLGSGSYEQYF. The DNA of the CDR3 is TGTGCCGGCAGCCTGGGTAGCGGGTCCTACGAGCAGTACTTC.

This clonotype came up a few times. This chain links TRBV14 with TRBJ2-1; 12 bases align to TRBD2. The CDR3 covers 16 residues. Trimming removed 4 bases from V and 2 bases from J; junction bases left unmatched: 3. Germline CDR1 is SGHDN and CDR2 is FVKESK. The CDR3 DNA reads as TGTGCCAGCAGCCGACTAGCGGGAGTCGCCTACAATGAGCAGTTCTTC. It specifies CASSRLAGVAYNEQFF.

This chain links TRBV25-1 with TRBJ2-2; the D gene is possibly TRBD2 (6 bases). Germline CDR1 reads MGHDK; CDR2 reads SYGVNS. The CDR3 extends over 13 amino acids. Trimming shortened V by 3 bases and J by 11 bases, and 13 bases separated the two germline ends. CDR3 amino acids: CASSDSGTLELFF. In DNA form, the CDR3 reads TGTGCCAGCAGTGATTCCGGGACTCTCGAGCTGTTTTTT.

The J gene is TRBJ2-1, the V gene TRBV7-9; 8 bases are a match to TRBD2. This CDR3 spans 15 amino acids. The V gene's germline CDR1 is SEHNR and CDR2 FQNEAQ (reference sequence). The V gene end was trimmed by 5 bases and the J gene end by 6 bases; junction bases not matched to a gene: 9. CDR3 loop: CASSSGGPLFNEQFF. In nucleotides, the CDR3 is TGTGCCAGCAGCAGCGGGGGCCCACTATTCAATGAGCAGTTCTTC.

This chain connects TRBV15 to TRBJ2-4; 10 bases match TRBD1. The germline V gene has CDR1 LNHNV and CDR2 YYDKDF (reference sequence). The J segment lost 1 base and the V segment lost 3 bases, leaving 6 bases of the junction unmatched. The CDR3 runs 17 residues. The CDR3 spells CATSSTWTGGAKNIQYF. The DNA of the CDR3 is TGTGCCACCAGCAGTACCTGGACAGGGGGTGCCAAAAACATTCAGTACTTC.

At least ten counts were recorded for this clonotype. This rearrangement joins TRBV12-3 or TRBV12-4 to TRBJ1-5; D is uncertain. Trimming took 5 bases from V and 0 from J, leaving 17 bases between them. The CDR3 spans 17 residues. The CDR3 nucleotides read TGTGCCAGCAGTCCAGAGATGGCGGCTTATAGCAATCAGCCCCAGCATTTT. Translating it yields CASSPEMAAYSNQPQHF.

This clonotype has ten or more counts. The chain has TRBV5-5 and TRBJ1-5; 7 nucleotides align to TRBD1. V lost 5 bases and J lost 5; bases outside the gene matches: 4. Germline V gives CDR1 SGHKS, CDR2 YYEKEE (reference sequence). This CDR3 contains 13 residues. This CDR3 reads CASRGTVYQPQHF. CDR3 DNA sequence: TGTGCCAGCAGAGGGACAGTTTATCAGCCCCAGCATTTT.

At least ten counts were recorded for this clonotype. The chain joins TRBV29-1 to TRBJ2-3, with D maybe TRBD1 (6 bases). Trimming took 4 bases from V and 2 from J, leaving 10 bases between them. CDR3 length equals 13 residues. Germline CDR1 SQVTM, CDR2 ANQGSEA. The CDR3 coding sequence is TGCAGCGTTGCCCAGGGGCCCACAGATACGCAGTATTTT. Its protein is CSVAQGPTDTQYF.

This clonotype was found many times. The chain uses TRBV9 and TRBJ2-3, with 8 bases that match TRBD2. The CDR3 runs 19 residues. V lost 3 bases, J lost 4 bases, and 19 bases stayed unmatched. Germline V gene data show CDR1 as SGDLS and CDR2 as YYNGEE. The CDR3 sequence is CASSGPPGGLNILPDTQYF. Here the CDR3 DNA reads TGTGCCAGCAGCGGGCCCCCGGGGGGGCTAAACATTCTGCCAGATACGCAGTATTTT.

Concerning this clonotype: A much larger clone lies a single base off, so this may be a read error. The chain recombines TRBV28 with TRBJ2-5; D assignment may be TRBD1 or TRBD2 (5 bases each). Germline V gene lookup returns CDR1 MDHEN and CDR2 SYDVKM. This CDR3 has 13 residues. The CDR3 DNA reads as TGTGCCAGCAGGGGACCCCTCCAAGAGACCCTGTACTTC. Its protein is CASRGPLQETLYF.

Concerning this clonotype itself: This may be a read error: a much more frequent sequence differs by one nucleotide. J is TRBJ2-6 and V is TRBV10-3; 7 bases map to TRBD1. Germline V gene sequence: CDR1 ENHRY, CDR2 SYGVKD. The V and J ends lost 4 bases and 2 bases, in that order; junction bases with no gene match: 11. The CDR3 is 18 amino acids. CDR3 coding DNA: TGTGCCATCAGTGCGCTCGGGACAGTGAACCCTGGGGCCAACGTCCTGACTTTC. It yields the protein CAISALGTVNPGANVLTF.

This clonotype has at least ten counts. The chain combines TRBV7-2 with TRBJ2-3; TRBD2 agrees at 12 bases. CDR1 and CDR2 (germline): SGHTA, FQGNSA. V shed 4 bases, J shed 6 bases, and the junction held 11 bases outside the gene matches. The CDR3 loop spans 17 amino acids. CDR3 in amino acids: CASSYSSGTSGFDTQYF. Here the CDR3 DNA reads TGTGCCAGCAGCTACTCCTCCGGGACTAGCGGGTTTGATACGCAGTATTTT.

The table lists this clonotype with many counts. The chain has TRBV20-1 and TRBJ2-1; a weak D match, TRBD2 (6 bases). Germline-derived CDR1 and CDR2 are DFQATT and SNEGSKA (reference sequence). Trimming shortened V by 6 bases and J by 8 bases, and 20 bases separated the two germline ends. CDR3 length: 14 amino acids. CDR3 bases: TGCAGTGCGCCGAAATTAGTCACGGGGGATGAGCAGTTCTTC. It is translated as CSAPKLVTGDEQFF.

This clonotype was seen ten or more times. The chain is built from TRBV12-3 or TRBV12-4 and TRBJ2-7; TRBD1 matches at 7 bases. The ends lost 3 bases at V and 4 bases at J; junction bases unmatched: 0. CDR3 length: 12 amino acids. CDR3 nucleotides: TGTGCCAGCAGTTTGGACAGGTACGAGCAGTACTTC. Translating it yields CASSLDRYEQYF.

This clonotype was counted ten times or more. The chain links TRBV7-6 to TRBJ2-3; 8 nucleotides match TRBD2. The CDR3 consists of 16 residues. The trim removed 1 base at V and 5 bases at J, leaving 8 bases unmatched. Germline lookup yields CDR1 SGHVS and CDR2 FNYEAQ. This chain's CDR3 is CASSLDGRAGIDTQYF. The CDR3, as DNA: TGTGCCAGCAGCTTAGACGGGAGGGCCGGGATAGATACGCAGTATTTT.

This clonotype was found many times. The chain links TRBV7-9 to TRBJ1-4; D unclear. The V and J ends lost 6 bases and 6 bases respectively, with 23 bases between them. CDR3 length equals 17 residues. Per germline, CDR1 SEHNR and CDR2 FQNEAQ (reference sequence). As DNA, the CDR3 is TGTGCCAGCAGTCCCGTTTTGCTTGTTGATGAGGATGAAAAACTGTTTTTT. Translation: CASSPVLLVDEDEKLFF.

The chain couples TRBV6-5 to TRBJ2-7; D call uncertain. CDR1 is MNHEY, CDR2 SVGAGI, per germline. The CDR3 consists of 15 residues. The V and J ends lost 0 bases and 9 bases respectively, with 18 bases between them. The CDR3 nucleotides read TGTGCCAGCAGTTACTCGAAGATCGTGCGCCCTGGGCAGTACTTC. Translating gives CASSYSKIVRPGQYF.

Many counts were recorded for this clonotype. The chain recombines TRBV2 with TRBJ2-3, with D possibly matching TRBD2 (6 bases). V was clipped by 10 bases and J by 0 bases, with 14 bases between them. The CDR3 runs 14 residues. Germline CDR1 reads SNHLY; CDR2 reads FYNNEI. Here the CDR3 reads CATLGGTSTDTQYF. For the CDR3, the DNA is TGTGCCACCCTTGGCGGGACTAGCACAGATACGCAGTATTTT.

This clonotype occurred once. Just one base apart from a much larger clone, this may be a read error. V usage is TRBV28 and J usage is TRBJ2-2; maybe TRBD1 (5 bases). The CDR3 consists of 16 residues. Germline CDR1 reads MDHEN; CDR2 reads SYDVKM. CDR3 sequence: CAGSTGVNTNTGELFF. In DNA form, the CDR3 reads TGTGCCGGCAGTACAGGAGTGAATACGAACACCGGGGAGCTGTTTTTT.